This TCR beta chain was sequenced during a study of blood T cell repertoires in COVID-19. Study summary: Spain, Italy and the United States supplied samples that represented acute and convalescent COVID-19.

The authors' processing: Cell counts per sample came from amplifying reference gene primers. The method was immunoSEQ multiplex PCR; TCRdb's version includes in-frame clones alone and lacks a portion of them. The D gene and trimming were derived from the DNA, and the V and J assignments and clone size from that table. The profile shows about 300,000 clones, around 90% of them singletons. Germline CDR1 GTSNPN, CDR2 SVGIG (reference sequence). CDR3 length: 14 residues. The germline V and J ends were trimmed by 2 bases and 6 bases, with 15 bases remaining between them. Those enrolled, adults aged roughly 18 to 90 years, came from 24 US areas. Cohorts were assigned according to the clinical history that participants reported.

The source is a woman aged 18-30 years with acute COVID-19. This chain joins TRBV30 and TRBJ2-3; possibly TRBD1 for D (6 bases). The specimen was PBMCs or T cells enriched from blood (not recorded which). The CDR3 nucleotides are TGTGCCTGGAGTTCCACAGGGTTGGGGGATACGCAGTATTTT. Protein product: CAWSSTGLGDTQYF.